This T cell receptor (beta chain) was sequenced for a study of CD8+ T cells in alopecia areata. This clone was counted a few times. The treatment is: oral pan-JAK inhibitor, 5-10 mg twice daily. The study team obtained lesional scalp punch biopsies and peripheral blood from alopecia areata patients. There are 13 residues in the CDR3. The V gene lost 8 bases and the J gene lost 2 bases, with 13 bases spanning the gap. In germline, CDR1 is SNHLY, CDR2 FYNNEI. Isolated RNA was reverse transcribed into cDNA used as the sequencing template. The table came from immunoSEQ multiplex PCR; TCRdb's copy has only in-frame clones and leaves some out. Among roughly 7,400 clones listed, roughly 64% were seen once.

The starting material was skin, obtained at week 4, from a patient treated with tofacitinib. The J gene is TRBJ2-7, the V gene TRBV2; D is perhaps TRBD1 or TRBD2 (5 bases each). The receptor was isolated from a human donor with alopecia areata. CDR3 in amino acids: CASATQGPYEQYF. The CDR3 DNA reads TGTGCCAGCGCCACCCAGGGACCCTACGAGCAGTACTTC. Variable domain in full (rest from reference TRBV2 and TRBJ2-7): EPEVTQTPSHQVTQMGQEVILRCVPISNHLYFYWYRQILGQKVEFLVSFYNNEISEKSEIFDDQFSVERPDGSNFTLKIRSTKLEDSAMYFCASATQGPYEQYFGPGTRLTVT.